This TCR beta chain was documented in a study of T cell responses to AZD1222 COVID-19 vaccine. The table lists this clone with a count of one. Its antigen is undetermined. Study-wide results and limits: There were vaccine-associated CD4 TCRs across spike, dominant at 160-218 and 743-854. Females made up more of the donors, who were largely white British, and clonal diversity may have come out too low.

This CDR3 is built from 14 residues. Germline values: CDR1 MNHEY, CDR2 SVGEGT. V lost 2 bases and J lost 5, with 10 bases in between. Using immunoSEQ multiplex PCR, the repertoire was profiled, and TCRdb retains in-frame clones only, with some absent. The sample records about 180,000 clones, nearly 95% being singletons. Samples with a second dose at about 4 or about 12 weeks were pooled together. The clonotype was recovered from an adult who received the AZD1222 COVID-19 vaccine. Source: peripheral blood, taken 28 days after the second AZD1222 dose. This rearrangement joins TRBV6-2 or TRBV6-3 to TRBJ1-3; D not certain. CDR3 sequence reads: CASSYDPPRNTIYF. DNA of the CDR3: TGTGCCAGCAGTTACGACCCTCCGCGAAACACCATATATTTT.